This TCR beta chain was profiled in a study of early T cells in non-severe SARS-CoV-2 infection. Overall study context: Bulk RNA from unsorted whole blood was sequenced; chains were unpaired.

TCRdb reanalysed the 5' RACE reads using MiXCR and keeps one entry per CDR3 protein. Among about 64,000 distinct CDR3 sequences listed, around 14% were seen once. In germline, CDR1 is SNHLY, CDR2 FYNNEI. J gave up 7 bases and V 9 bases, and 6 bases lay outside the gene matches. The CDR3 is 14 residues long. The material sequenced was whole blood. The V gene is TRBV2, the J gene TRBJ1-6; TRBD1 matches at 10 bases. The sequence came from an adult who was a healthcare worker with PCR-confirmed SARS-CoV-2 infection or an uninfected control (not recorded which). DNA for the CDR3: TGTGCCAGTGGGGAGACAGGGGGCAATTCACCCCTCCACTTT. Translated: CASGETGGNSPLHF.